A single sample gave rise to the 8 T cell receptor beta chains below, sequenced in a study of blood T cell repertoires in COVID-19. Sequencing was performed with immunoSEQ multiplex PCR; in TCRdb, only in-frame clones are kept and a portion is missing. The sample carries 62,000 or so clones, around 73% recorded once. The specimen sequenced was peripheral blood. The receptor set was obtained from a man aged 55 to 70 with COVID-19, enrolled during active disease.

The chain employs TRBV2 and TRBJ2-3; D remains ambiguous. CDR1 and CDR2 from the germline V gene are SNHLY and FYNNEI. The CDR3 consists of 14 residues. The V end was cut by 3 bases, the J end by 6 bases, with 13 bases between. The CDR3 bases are TGTGCCAGCAGTGACTGGCGGCCCCTCGATACGCAGTATTTT. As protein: CASSDWRPLDTQYF.

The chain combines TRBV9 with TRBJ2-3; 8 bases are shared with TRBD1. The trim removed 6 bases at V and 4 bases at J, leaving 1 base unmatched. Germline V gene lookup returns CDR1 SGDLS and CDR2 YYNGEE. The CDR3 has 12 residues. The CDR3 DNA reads TGTGCCAGCAACAGGGGGGCAGATACGCAGTATTTT. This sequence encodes CASNRGADTQYF.

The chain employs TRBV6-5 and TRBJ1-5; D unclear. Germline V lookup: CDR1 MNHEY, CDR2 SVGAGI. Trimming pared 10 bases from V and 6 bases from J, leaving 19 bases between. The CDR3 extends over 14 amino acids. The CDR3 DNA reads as TGTGCCACCACGCAGGTCGGGGTGGGTCAGCCCCAGCATTTT. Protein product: CATTQVGVGQPQHF.

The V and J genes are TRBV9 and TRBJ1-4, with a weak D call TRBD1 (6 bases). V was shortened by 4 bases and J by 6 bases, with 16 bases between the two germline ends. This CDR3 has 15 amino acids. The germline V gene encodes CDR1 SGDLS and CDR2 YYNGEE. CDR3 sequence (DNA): TGTGCCAGCAGCCTTTCGCAGGGGCCCGATGAAAAACTGTTTTTT. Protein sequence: CASSLSQGPDEKLFF.

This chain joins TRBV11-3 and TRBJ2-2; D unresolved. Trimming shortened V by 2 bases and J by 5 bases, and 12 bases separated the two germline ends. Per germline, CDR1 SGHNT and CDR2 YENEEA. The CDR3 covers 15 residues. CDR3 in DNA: TGTGCCAGCAGCTTAACCCCCGCGAGAACCGGGGAGCTGTTTTTT. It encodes CASSLTPARTGELFF.

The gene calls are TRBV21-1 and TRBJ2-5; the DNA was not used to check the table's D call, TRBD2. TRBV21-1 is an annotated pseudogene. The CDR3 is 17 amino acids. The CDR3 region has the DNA TGTGCCAGCAGCAAAGTATCCGGCGCGCTAAGGCGGGAGACCCAGTACTTC. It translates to CASSKVSGALRRETQYF.

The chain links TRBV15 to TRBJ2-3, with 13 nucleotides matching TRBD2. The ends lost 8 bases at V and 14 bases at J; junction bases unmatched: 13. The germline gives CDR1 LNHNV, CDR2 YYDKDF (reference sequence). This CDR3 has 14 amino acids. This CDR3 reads CATSWTSGRSEPYF. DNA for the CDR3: TGTGCCACCTCCTGGACTAGCGGGAGAAGTGAGCCGTATTTT.

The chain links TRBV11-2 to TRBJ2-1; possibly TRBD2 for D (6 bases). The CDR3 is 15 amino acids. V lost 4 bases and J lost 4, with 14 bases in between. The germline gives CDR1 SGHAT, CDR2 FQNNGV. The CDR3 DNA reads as TGTGCCAGCAGCTCGCTGGGCGGGAAATACAATGAGCAGTTCTTC. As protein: CASSSLGGKYNEQFF. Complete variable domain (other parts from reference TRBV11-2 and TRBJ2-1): EAGVAQSPRYKIIEKRQSVAFWCNPISGHATLYWYQQILGQGPKLLIQFQNNGVVDDSQLPKDRFSAERLKGVDSTLKIQPAKLEDSAVYLCASSSLGGKYNEQFFGPGTRLTVL.